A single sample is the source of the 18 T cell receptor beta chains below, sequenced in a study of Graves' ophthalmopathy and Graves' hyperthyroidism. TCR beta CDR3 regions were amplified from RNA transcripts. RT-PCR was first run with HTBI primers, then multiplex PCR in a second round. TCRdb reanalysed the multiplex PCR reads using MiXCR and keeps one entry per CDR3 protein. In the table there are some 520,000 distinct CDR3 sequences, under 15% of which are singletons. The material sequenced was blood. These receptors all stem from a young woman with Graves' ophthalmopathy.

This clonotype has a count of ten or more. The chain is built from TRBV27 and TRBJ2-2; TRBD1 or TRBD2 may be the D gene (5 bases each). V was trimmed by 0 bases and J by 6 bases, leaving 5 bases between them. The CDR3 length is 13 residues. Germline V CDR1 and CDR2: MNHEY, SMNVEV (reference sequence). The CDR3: CASSLSGAGELFF. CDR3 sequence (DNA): TGTGCCAGCAGTTTATCGGGGGCCGGGGAGCTGTTTTTT.

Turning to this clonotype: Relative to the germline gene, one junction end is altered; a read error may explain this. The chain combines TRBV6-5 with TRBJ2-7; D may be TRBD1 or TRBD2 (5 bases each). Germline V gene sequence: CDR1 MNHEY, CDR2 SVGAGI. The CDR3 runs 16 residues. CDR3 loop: CASSFSGTADSYEPYF. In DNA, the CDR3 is TGTGCCAGCAGTTTCTCAGGGACGGCAGATAGTTACGAGCCGTACTTC.

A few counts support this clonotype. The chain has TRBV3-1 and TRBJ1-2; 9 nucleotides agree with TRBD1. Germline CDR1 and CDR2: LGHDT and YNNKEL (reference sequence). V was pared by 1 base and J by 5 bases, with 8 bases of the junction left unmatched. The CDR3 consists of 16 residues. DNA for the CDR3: TGTGCCAGCAGCCAAGTTTGGGGACAGGGTTTATATGGCTACACCTTC. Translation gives CASSQVWGQGLYGYTF.

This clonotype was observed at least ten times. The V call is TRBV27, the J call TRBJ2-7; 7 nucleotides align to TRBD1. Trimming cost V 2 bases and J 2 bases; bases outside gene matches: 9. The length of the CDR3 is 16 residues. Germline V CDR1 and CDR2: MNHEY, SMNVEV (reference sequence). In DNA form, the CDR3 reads TGTGCCAGCAGTTTACTTACAGGGGAAAGGCCCTACGAGCAGTACTTC. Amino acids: CASSLLTGERPYEQYF.

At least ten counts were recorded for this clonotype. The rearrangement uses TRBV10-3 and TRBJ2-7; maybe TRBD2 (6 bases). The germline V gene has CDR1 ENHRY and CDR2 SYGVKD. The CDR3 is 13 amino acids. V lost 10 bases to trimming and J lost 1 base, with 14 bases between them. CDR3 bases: TGTGCCACAGCCGGGACTCAGTCCTACGAGCAGTACTTC. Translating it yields CATAGTQSYEQYF.

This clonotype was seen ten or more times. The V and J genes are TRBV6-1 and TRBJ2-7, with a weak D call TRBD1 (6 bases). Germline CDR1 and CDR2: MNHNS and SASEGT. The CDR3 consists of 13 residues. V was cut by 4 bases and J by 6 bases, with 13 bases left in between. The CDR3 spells CASSVTGTLEQYF. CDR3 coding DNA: TGTGCCAGCAGTGTAACCGGGACACTCGAGCAGTACTTC.

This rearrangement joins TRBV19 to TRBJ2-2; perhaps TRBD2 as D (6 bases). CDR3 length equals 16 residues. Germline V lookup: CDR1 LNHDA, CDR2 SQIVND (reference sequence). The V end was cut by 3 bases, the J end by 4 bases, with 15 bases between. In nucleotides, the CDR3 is TGTGCCAGTAGTATTGTCACGGGAGTTGGCACCGGGGAGCTGTTTTTT. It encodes CASSIVTGVGTGELFF.

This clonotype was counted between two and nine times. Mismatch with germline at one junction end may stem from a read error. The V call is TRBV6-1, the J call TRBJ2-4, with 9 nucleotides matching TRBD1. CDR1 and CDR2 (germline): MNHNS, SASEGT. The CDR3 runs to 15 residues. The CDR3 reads CASSEAGTGRHIKYF. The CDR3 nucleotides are TGTGCCAGCAGTGAAGCGGGGACAGGGAGACACATTAAGTACTTC.

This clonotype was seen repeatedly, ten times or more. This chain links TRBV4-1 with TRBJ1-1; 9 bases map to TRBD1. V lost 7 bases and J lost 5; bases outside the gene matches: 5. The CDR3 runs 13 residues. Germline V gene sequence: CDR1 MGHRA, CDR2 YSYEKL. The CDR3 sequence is CASKQGASTEAFF. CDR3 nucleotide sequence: TGCGCCAGCAAACAGGGGGCTTCGACTGAAGCTTTCTTT.

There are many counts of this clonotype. The CDR3 spells CASSEEEGGGQPQHF. For the CDR3, the DNA is TGTGCCAGCAGTGAAGAAGAGGGGGGAGGTCAGCCCCAGCATTTT. The chain uses TRBV6-1 and TRBJ1-5; TRBD1 might be the D (6 bases). This CDR3 comprises 15 residues. Germline V gene data show CDR1 as MNHNS and CDR2 as SASEGT. The germline V and J ends were trimmed by 1 base and 6 bases, with 13 bases remaining between them.

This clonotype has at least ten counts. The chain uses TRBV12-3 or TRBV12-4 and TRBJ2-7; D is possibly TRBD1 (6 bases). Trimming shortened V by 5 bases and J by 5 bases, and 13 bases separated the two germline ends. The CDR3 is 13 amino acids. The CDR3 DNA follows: TGTGCCAGCAGTGGGGTGACAGGCAACGAGCAGTACTTC. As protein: CASSGVTGNEQYF.

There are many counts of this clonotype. CDR3 sequence (DNA): TGCAGTGCTAGGTACAGGGCCGGGGCCAAAAACATTCAGTACTTC. Its protein product is CSARYRAGAKNIQYF. The chain combines TRBV20-1 with TRBJ2-4, with TRBD1 as a possible D gene (6 bases). The CDR3 is 15 residues long. The V gene's germline CDR1 is DFQATT and CDR2 SNEGSKA (reference sequence). V lost 3 bases and J lost 1, with 13 bases in between.

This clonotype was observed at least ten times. In DNA form, the CDR3 reads TGTGCCAGCAGTGATTTCGGGCCCAATCAGCCCCAGCATTTT. Translating gives CASSDFGPNQPQHF. The genes are TRBV2 and TRBJ1-5; D ambiguous. V lost 3 bases and J 3 bases, leaving 9 bases between the germline ends. The germline V gene encodes CDR1 SNHLY and CDR2 FYNNEI. The CDR3 has 14 amino acids.

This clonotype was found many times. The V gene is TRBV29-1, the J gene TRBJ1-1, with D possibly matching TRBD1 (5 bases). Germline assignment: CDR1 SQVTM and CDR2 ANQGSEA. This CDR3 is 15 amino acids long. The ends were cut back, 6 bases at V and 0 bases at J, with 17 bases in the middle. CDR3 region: CSVAGGAPMNTEAFF. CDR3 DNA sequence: TGCAGCGTGGCAGGAGGGGCCCCCATGAACACTGAAGCTTTCTTT.

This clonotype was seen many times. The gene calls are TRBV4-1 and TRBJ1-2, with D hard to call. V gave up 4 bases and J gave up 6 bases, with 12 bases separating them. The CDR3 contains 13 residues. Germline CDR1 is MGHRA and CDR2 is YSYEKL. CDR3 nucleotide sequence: TGCGCCAGCAGCCCCTTATCTCTGAATGGCTACACCTTC. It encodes CASSPLSLNGYTF.

This CDR3 is CASGRLNTQYGYTF. The CDR3 DNA is TGTGCCAGCGGGCGTCTAAATACTCAATATGGCTACACCTTC. The V call is TRBV27, the J call TRBJ1-2, with D unclear. Germline loops: CDR1 MNHEY, CDR2 SMNVEV (reference sequence). V lost 8 bases and J 5 bases, leaving 18 bases between the germline ends. The CDR3 length is 14 residues.

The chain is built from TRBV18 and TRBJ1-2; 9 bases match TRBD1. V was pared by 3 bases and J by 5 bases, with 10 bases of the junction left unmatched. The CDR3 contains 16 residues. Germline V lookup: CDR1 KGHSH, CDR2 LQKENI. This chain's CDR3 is CASSPGQGPMGYGYTF. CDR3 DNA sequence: TGTGCCAGCTCACCGGGACAGGGCCCCATGGGGTATGGCTACACCTTC. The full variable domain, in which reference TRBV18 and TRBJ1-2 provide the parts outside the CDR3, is NAGVMQNPRHLVRRRGQEARLRCSPMKGHSHVYWYRQLPEEGLKFMVYLQKENIIDESGMPKERFSAEFPKEGPSILRIQQVVRGDSAAYFCASSPGQGPMGYGYTFGSGTRLTVV.

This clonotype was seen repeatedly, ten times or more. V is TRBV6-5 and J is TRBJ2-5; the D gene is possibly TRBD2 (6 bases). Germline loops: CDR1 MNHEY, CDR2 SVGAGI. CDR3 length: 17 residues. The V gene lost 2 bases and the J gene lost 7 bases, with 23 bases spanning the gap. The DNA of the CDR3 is TGTGCCAGCAGTTACCTTAACATGGGACTGTTACCCCCGACCCAGTACTTC. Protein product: CASSYLNMGLLPPTQYF.